This TCR beta chain was documented in a study of OX40 agonist ivuxolimab in advanced cancers. For this clone: Its target is unknown.

Generated by immunoSEQ multiplex PCR, the TCRdb table keeps only in-frame clones and is missing some. The table lists about 73,000 clones, just under 90% of them singletons. Germline V gene sequence: CDR1 MNHEY, CDR2 SMNVEV (reference sequence). Trimming removed 1 base from V and 9 bases from J, with 9 bases in between. This CDR3 is 12 amino acids long. Broader study findings: Near-lowest levels of clonal expansion characterized partial responders at 0.1-3.0 mg/kg. Dose levels from 0.1 to 3.0 mg/kg saw CD4+ and CD8+ blood T cells expand clonally by week 6.

This receptor was taken from an adult with an advanced solid tumor such as melanoma, head and neck, liver or kidney cancer. The V and J genes are TRBV27 and TRBJ1-1, with D perhaps TRBD1 (5 bases). Sequences were derived from CD4+ or CD8+ T cells sorted from blood, sampled in a trial of the OX40 agonist ivuxolimab. The CDR3 DNA follows: TGTGCCAGCAGTTTATTAGGACAACAAGCTTTCTTT. The encoded protein is CASSLLGQQAFF.